This TCR beta chain was captured by sequencing in a study of T cell repertoires in cytomegalovirus infection. Whole-study results and caveats: CMV-specific TCR beta clonotypes restricted by HLA-C were the ones dominating the ex vivo response.

The CDR3 totals 15 residues. The germline V gene encodes CDR1 LNHNV and CDR2 YYDKDF (reference sequence). The V end lost 0 bases, the J end lost 3 bases, and 11 bases lay between the germline ends. TCRdb re-called the reads through MiXCR, storing one row per CDR3 protein. Counted here are over 150,000 distinct CDR3 sequences, approximately 19% occurring once; the ten biggest clones make up 2.9%. Regarding this clonotype: Its antigen is unidentified.

The clonotype was recovered from a human donor in good health (CMV status not recorded). Some clones in this sample may be carry-over from other donors' samples. The V gene is TRBV15, the J gene TRBJ1-2, with a possible D match to TRBD1 (6 bases). The sequencing sample was made of PBMCs. The CDR3 here is CATSREQGAYYGYTF. The CDR3 bases are TGTGCCACCAGCAGAGAACAGGGAGCTTACTATGGCTACACCTTC.